What follows are 27 T cell receptor beta chains derived from one specimen sequenced in a study of CD8 T cells in Susac syndrome. Random-hexamer reverse transcription was applied to roughly 0.5 to 1 ug RNA. TCRdb re-called the immunoSEQ multiplex PCR reads through MiXCR, storing one row per CDR3 protein. This sample has approximately 75,000 distinct CDR3 sequences; just under 95% occur once, and the top ten carry about 0.22%. Sequencing was done on a sample of CD8+ T cells from PBMCs. The origin of the receptors is a human donor in good health.

The rearrangement joins TRBV7-9 to TRBJ1-2; D call uncertain. The germline CDR1 and CDR2 sequences are SEHNR and FQNEAQ (reference sequence). The V and J ends lost 4 bases and 0 bases respectively, with 9 bases between them. The CDR3 is 14 amino acids. The CDR3 spells CASSSWGANYGYTF. CDR3 sequence (DNA): TGTGCCAGCAGCTCTTGGGGAGCTAACTATGGCTACACCTTC.

The chain recombines TRBV4-1 with TRBJ2-5; possible D gene TRBD2, 6 bases. This CDR3 is built from 15 residues. V lost 3 bases, J lost 4 bases, and 15 bases lay in between. Germline V gives CDR1 MGHRA, CDR2 YSYEKL. The DNA for the CDR3 is TGCGCCAGCAGCCAGACCCCGGGGGTCGGAGAGACCCAGTACTTC. Amino acid sequence: CASSQTPGVGETQYF.

The chain uses TRBV29-1 and TRBJ2-2, with 10 bases matching TRBD1. Germline loops: CDR1 SQVTM, CDR2 ANQGSEA. This CDR3 is built from 16 residues. V shed 6 bases, J shed 7 bases, and the junction held 14 bases outside the gene matches. The CDR3: CSVEGGQGLINGELFF. CDR3 nucleotide sequence: TGCAGCGTGGAGGGGGGACAGGGGTTAATCAACGGGGAGCTGTTTTTT.

The genes are TRBV3-1 and TRBJ1-1; weak D call: TRBD1 (6 bases). This CDR3 contains 13 residues. V dropped 6 bases and J dropped 6 bases, with 14 bases sitting between them. The V gene's germline CDR1 is LGHDT and CDR2 YNNKEL (reference sequence). Written as DNA, the CDR3 is TGTGCCAGCAGTACTACAGGGATCCCTGAAGCTTTCTTT. It translates to CASSTTGIPEAFF.

The chain is built from TRBV30 and TRBJ2-7; a possible D gene is TRBD1 (6 bases). The CDR3 contains 15 residues. Germline CDR1 GTSNPN, CDR2 SVGIG (reference sequence). The germline V and J ends were trimmed by 4 bases and 3 bases, with 19 bases remaining between them. The CDR3: CAWTPLQGSGYEQYF. CDR3 DNA sequence: TGTGCCTGGACCCCACTCCAGGGGTCCGGCTACGAGCAGTACTTC. Complete variable domain (other parts from reference TRBV30 and TRBJ2-7): SQTIHQWPATLVQPVGSPLSLECTVEGTSNPNLYWYRQAAGRGLQLLFYSVGIGQISSEVPQNLSASRPQDRQFILSSKKLLLSDSGFYLCAWTPLQGSGYEQYFGPGTRLTVT.

The V call is TRBV3-1, the J call TRBJ2-5; D is tentatively TRBD1 or TRBD2 (6 bases each). CDR1 is LGHDT, CDR2 YNNKEL, per germline (reference sequence). Trimming removed 5 bases at V and 5 bases at J, with 18 bases between. The CDR3 contains 15 residues. CDR3 sequence: CASSDRQTGRETQYF. For the CDR3, the DNA is TGTGCCAGCAGCGACAGACAAACAGGGAGGGAGACCCAGTACTTC.

This chain joins TRBV20-1 and TRBJ2-1; 7 bases fit TRBD2. The CDR3 is 15 residues long. Germline CDR1 and CDR2: DFQATT and SNEGSKA (reference sequence). The junction had 4 bases not matched to a gene; V was cut back by 0 bases and J by 2 bases. The CDR3 loop reads CSAREAGTTYNEQFF. In nucleotides, the CDR3 is TGCAGTGCTAGAGAGGCGGGGACTACCTACAATGAGCAGTTCTTC.

The chain carries TRBV7-9 and TRBJ2-3; 11 nucleotides align to TRBD2. The CDR3 extends over 15 amino acids. The V segment lost 7 bases and the J segment 6 bases; nucleotides outside the gene matches: 9. Germline assignment: CDR1 SEHNR and CDR2 FQNEAQ (reference sequence). CDR3 protein: CASKSGTSGGDTQYF. The DNA of the CDR3 is TGTGCCAGCAAATCCGGGACTAGCGGAGGGGATACGCAGTATTTT.

V usage is TRBV5-1 and J usage is TRBJ1-1; 8 nucleotides agree with TRBD1. With V trimmed by 7 bases and J by 1 base, 3 bases remained unmatched. The CDR3 loop spans 13 amino acids. Germline V CDR1 and CDR2: SGHRS, YFSETQ. DNA for the CDR3: TGCGCCAGCCGACAGGGGACGAACACTGAAGCTTTCTTT. Protein sequence: CASRQGTNTEAFF. The full variable domain, in which reference TRBV5-1 and TRBJ1-1 provide the parts outside the CDR3, is KAGVTQTPRYLIKTRGQQVTLSCSPISGHRSVSWYQQTPGQGLQFLFEYFSETQRNKGNFPGRFSGRQFSNSRSEMNVSTLELGDSALYLCASRQGTNTEAFFGQGTRLTVV.

In its sample, this clonotype was seen a few times. V is TRBV5-1 and J is TRBJ2-2; TRBD1 aligns across 7 bases. The CDR3 has 15 residues. The V gene end was trimmed by 0 bases and the J gene end by 9 bases; junction bases not matched to a gene: 8. Germline CDR1 SGHRS, CDR2 YFSETQ. The CDR3 loop reads CASSLDRGVGRELFF. The CDR3 DNA follows: TGCGCCAGCAGCTTGGACAGGGGAGTCGGCCGGGAGCTGTTTTTT.

V usage is TRBV24-1 and J usage is TRBJ2-2; TRBD2 might be the D (7 bases). Germline V gene sequence: CDR1 KGHDR, CDR2 SFDVKD. V was cut by 4 bases and J by 4 bases, with 18 bases left in between. The CDR3 length is 17 residues. This CDR3 reads CATSDVAAGAGTGELFF. The CDR3 nucleotides are TGTGCCACCAGTGACGTTGCGGCGGGGGCAGGCACCGGGGAGCTGTTTTTT.

J is TRBJ1-5 and V is TRBV6-2 or TRBV6-3; no clear D gene. From germline, CDR1 is MNHEY and CDR2 SVGEGT. The V gene lost 4 bases and the J gene lost 7 bases, with 8 bases spanning the gap. CDR3 length: 12 residues. This chain's CDR3 is CASSSVGQPQHF. In DNA, the CDR3 is TGTGCCAGCAGTTCTGTCGGGCAGCCCCAGCATTTT.

This clonotype has more than one count but fewer than ten. The chain is built from TRBV19 and TRBJ2-2, with D maybe TRBD2 (5 bases). The CDR3 sequence is 15 residues long. The ends were cut back, 8 bases at V and 4 bases at J, with 17 bases in the middle. From germline, CDR1 is LNHDA and CDR2 SQIVND (reference sequence). CDR3: CASEYQAGITGELFF. CDR3 sequence (DNA): TGTGCCAGTGAGTACCAGGCCGGGATCACCGGGGAGCTGTTTTTT.

V gene TRBV24-1 combines with J gene TRBJ1-1, with D maybe TRBD1 (5 bases). Germline-derived CDR1 and CDR2 are KGHDR and SFDVKD. V shed 0 bases and J shed 6 bases, with 7 bases lying between them. This CDR3 is 13 amino acids long. The CDR3 spells CATSDLQGAEAFF. CDR3 bases: TGTGCCACCAGTGATTTGCAGGGCGCTGAAGCTTTCTTT.

The chain joins TRBV28 to TRBJ1-2; no clear D. The CDR3 is 16 amino acids. Trimming stripped 1 base from V and 0 bases from J, with 12 bases between. Germline V gene lookup returns CDR1 MDHEN and CDR2 SYDVKM. The CDR3 DNA follows: TGTGCCAGCAGTTTATCCCCCGACGGGGCTAACTATGGCTACACCTTC. Its protein product is CASSLSPDGANYGYTF.

The rearrangement joins TRBV23-1 to TRBJ2-7, with 9 positions matching TRBD1. Being an ORF, TRBV23-1 has a function that is uncertain. The CDR3 contains 19 residues. With 2 bases clipped from V and 1 base from J, the junction kept 15 bases outside the gene matches. The chain's CDR3 is CASSQPGTGIRLASYEQYV. CDR3 sequence (DNA): TGCGCCAGCAGTCAACCGGGGACAGGGATTCGCCTCGCGTCCTACGAGCAGTACGTC.

The sample holds one count of this clonotype. The V call is TRBV29-1, the J call TRBJ2-2; D is unclear. The germline V gene encodes CDR1 SQVTM and CDR2 ANQGSEA. The CDR3 consists of 13 residues. V was trimmed by 4 bases and J by 1 base, leaving 7 bases between them. As DNA, the CDR3 is TGCAGCGTTGCGACCCAGAACACCGGGGAGCTGTTTTTT. It codes for CSVATQNTGELFF.

The chain joins TRBV18 to TRBJ2-1; a weak D match, TRBD2 (7 bases). The CDR3 length is 16 residues. CDR1 KGHSH and CDR2 LQKENI come from the germline V gene. V lost 7 bases, J lost 9 bases, and 25 bases lay in between. CDR3 residues: CASFPGGQGVLPEQFF. CDR3 bases: TGTGCCAGCTTCCCCGGGGGGCAGGGAGTCCTACCTGAGCAGTTCTTC.

V and J are TRBV9 and TRBJ2-2; TRBD1 aligns across 9 bases. The CDR3 sequence is 14 residues long. Per the germline V gene, CDR1 is SGDLS and CDR2 is YYNGEE. With 5 bases clipped from V and 7 bases from J, the junction kept 6 bases outside the gene matches. In nucleotides, the CDR3 is TGTGCCAGCAGAGCGACAGGGGGACTCGGGGAGCTGTTTTTT. Amino acid sequence: CASRATGGLGELFF.

This chain connects TRBV7-8 to TRBJ1-1; no firm D call. The ends were cut back, 9 bases at V and 1 base at J, with 15 bases in the middle. Germline V lookup: CDR1 SGHVS, CDR2 FQNEAQ. CDR3 length equals 14 residues. The CDR3 DNA reads as TGTGCCAGTCGTAAGGACGACGGGAACACTGAAGCTTTCTTT. Its translation: CASRKDDGNTEAFF.

J is TRBJ2-1 and V is TRBV4-2, with 14 bases that match TRBD2. The CDR3 loop spans 15 amino acids. Germline V CDR1 and CDR2: LGHNA, YNFKEQ. V shed 1 base, J shed 8 bases, and the junction held 1 base outside the gene matches. For the CDR3, the DNA is TGTGCCAGCAGCCAAGGGACTAGCGGGGGGTATGAGCAGTTCTTC. It encodes CASSQGTSGGYEQFF.

In its sample, this clonotype was seen once. The chain uses TRBV6-2 or TRBV6-3 and TRBJ2-7, with 8 nucleotides matching TRBD2. CDR3 length equals 15 residues. Per the germline V gene, CDR1 is MNHEY and CDR2 is SVGEGT. V shed 2 bases and J 3 bases; nucleotides not matched to a gene: 6. The CDR3, as DNA: TGTGCCAGCAGTTACCCCGGACTAGCAGTCTACGAGCAGTACTTC. This encodes CASSYPGLAVYEQYF.

This rearrangement joins TRBV3-1 to TRBJ1-1, with D possibly matching TRBD1 (5 bases). Looked up from germline, CDR1 is LGHDT and CDR2 is YNNKEL (reference sequence). The CDR3 extends over 14 amino acids. The ends were cut back, 3 bases at V and 1 base at J, with 9 bases in the middle. The CDR3 sequence is CASSHRVWNTEAFF. The DNA of the CDR3 is TGTGCCAGCAGCCACAGGGTTTGGAACACTGAAGCTTTCTTT.

The chain employs TRBV6-6 and TRBJ2-3; D ambiguous. V lost 4 bases and J lost 6, with 14 bases in between. Germline CDR1 is MNHNY and CDR2 is SVGAGI (reference sequence). The CDR3 consists of 14 residues. The DNA for the CDR3 is TGTGCCAGCAGTTCAGGACCTAGTTACGATACGCAGTATTTT. This sequence encodes CASSSGPSYDTQYF.

The V gene is TRBV28, the J gene TRBJ2-5, with D tentatively TRBD1 (6 bases). Trimming removed 6 bases from V and 2 bases from J, with 16 bases in between. Germline-derived CDR1 and CDR2 are MDHEN and SYDVKM. The CDR3 sequence is 15 residues long. This chain's CDR3 is CASSENREQQETQYF. Written as DNA, the CDR3 is TGTGCCAGCAGCGAAAACAGGGAGCAACAAGAGACCCAGTACTTC.

The chain links TRBV9 to TRBJ1-2; a weak D match, TRBD1 (6 bases). The germline V gene encodes CDR1 SGDLS and CDR2 YYNGEE. The ends were cut back, 3 bases at V and 1 base at J, with 10 bases in the middle. The CDR3 consists of 14 residues. The CDR3 nucleotides are TGTGCCAGCAGCGACGACAGGCATAACTATGGCTACACCTTC. The encoded protein is CASSDDRHNYGYTF. The full variable domain, completed using reference TRBV9 and TRBJ1-2, is DSGVTQTPKHLITATGQRVTLRCSPRSGDLSVYWYQQSLDQGLQFLIQYYNGEERAKGNILERFSAQQFPDLHSELNLSSLELGDSALYFCASSDDRHNYGYTFGSGTRLTVV.

This clonotype was picked up one time. The J gene is TRBJ2-5, the V gene TRBV7-2, with 9 positions matching TRBD2. Trimming at V came to 2 bases and at J to 6 bases, leaving 10 bases not matched to a gene. There are 16 residues in the CDR3. From germline, CDR1 is SGHTA and CDR2 FQGNSA. CDR3 region: CASSLSPPSGDKTQYF. CDR3 nucleotide sequence: TGTGCCAGCAGCTTATCCCCCCCTAGCGGGGATAAGACCCAGTACTTC.